The source of this TCR beta chain is a study of T cell responses to AZD1222 COVID-19 vaccine (dated by TCRdb to the early 2020s). With respect to the entire study: AZD1222 recipients given second doses at about 4 weeks or at about 12 weeks were pooled, since spike-specific TCR depth and breadth were not found to differ between the two schedules. A total of more than 230 trial participants underwent TCR sequencing, of whom about 210 received two doses of AZD1222 and some 25 received two doses of the MenACWY control vaccine. Enrollment into the trials was organized by age into subgroups of 18-55, 56-69 and 70-plus years, and those subgroups contained about 150, 27 and 61 TCR-sequenced participants, respectively.

What the work shows at the level of the full study, not this receptor alone: The vaccine-associated CD4 TCRs covered the entire spike protein, and the dominant responses fell in regions 160-218 and 743-854. Participants were mostly white British and included more females than males, and it was suggested by the authors that clonal diversity may have been underestimated. Spike-specific TCR breadth and depth rose significantly after two AZD1222 doses compared with day 0 and with MenACWY recipients. Conclusions about previously exposed vaccinees are limited because only six or seven AZD1222 recipients were SARS-CoV-2 seropositive at baseline. In the small 56-69-year group, the increase in depth fell short of significance, most likely because of low power. Because no day 14 peak-response samples were available, repertoires were characterized only after the peak T cell response. Nearly half of unique spike-specific TCRs reportedly recognized epitopes outside regions mutated in the B.1.351 and B.1.1.7 variants.

About this clone: It has no known antigen specificity. No clone much larger than this one lies a single base away; base qualities are absent.

In the paper's terms, the time point label means: baseline before first vaccination. Samples from vaccinated people were obtained from the UK trials COV001 and COV002, which included a single-blind randomized controlled phase 2/3 trial of AZD1222 (ChAdOx1 nCoV-19) in healthy adults. For TCRbeta chain sequencing, PBMC samples were collected from trial participants at day 0 and at day 28 after the second dose. The CDR3 regions of human TCRbeta chains were analyzed by immunosequencing. From the authors' description of their analysis: TCRs in the repertoires were compared against a reference library of SARS-CoV-2-specific TCRs that had been generated with the MIRA antigen-specificity platform. Breadth was defined as the fraction of unique TCRs that were SARS-CoV-2-associated. Depth was defined as the fraction of total T cells that were SARS-CoV-2-associated. Using the MIRA data, each spike-specific TCR was assigned both to the spike region to which the TCR was reactive and to a CD4 or CD8 class. Log10-transformed breadth and depth values were compared by one-way ANOVA with Sidak's multiple comparisons tests. TCRdb limited this immuneACCESS table to in-frame rearrangements with V and J called. A share of clones is missing; checked studies link under half to unresolved V genes, and the rest is unexplained. That table gives V, J and clone size, and the DNA gave D and trimming. Across this sample there are 150,000 to 200,000 clones, with 85% to 90% seen only once. The top ten clonotypes cover approximately 8% of the sample.

The material was peripheral blood, obtained on day 0 of AZD1222 vaccination. The receptor's source is an adult in good health.

The CDR3 corresponds to CASSFGGVNTEAFF. The DNA sequence is given as TGTGCCAGCAGTTTCGGGGGGGTGAACACTGAAGCTTTCTTT. The chain links TRBV27 with TRBJ1-1; perhaps TRBD1 is the D gene, with 5 bases matching. Cut back by 3 bases and 0 bases, the V and J ends lie 8 bases apart. CDR1 and CDR2 are drawn from the germline V gene (reference sequence): MNHEY, SMNVEV. The CDR3 covers 14 residues, taking in both the cysteine and the phenylalanine. Solely the CDR3 DNA is kept, with 42 bases framed from the first base.